This TCR beta chain appears in the sequencing data of a study of T cells in Graves' hyperthyroidism and ophthalmopathy. In the study overall: At initial diagnosis, before any treatment had begun, peripheral blood was obtained.

The CDR3 regions of TCR beta were amplified from RNA transcripts. Initially, a first-round RT-PCR of the TCR CDR3 employed the HTBI primer set. One entry per CDR3 protein, called by TCRdb with MiXCR from the multiplex PCR reads. Found here are some 350,000 distinct CDR3 sequences, less than 20% of them singletons; the top ten hold about 30%. Diagnoses rested on clinical symptoms, serum thyroxine and TRAb, thyroid ultrasound and orbital computed tomography. The CDR3 is made up of 16 amino acids. In germline, CDR1 is MNHNS, CDR2 SASEGT. The V and J ends lost 4 bases and 4 bases respectively, with 18 bases between them. Regarding the study as a whole: Most thyroid-expanded clonotypes above 0.001 were also found in blood.

This clonotype was counted ten times or more. Its antigen is not known. V and J are TRBV6-1 and TRBJ2-3; maybe TRBD2 (5 bases). This sequence was found in a woman between 18 and 30 years old with Graves' hyperthyroidism that later progressed to Graves' ophthalmopathy. Sequencing was performed on blood. Written as DNA, the CDR3 is TGTGCCAGCAGTGGTTTCCCGGGGTACGTTCCAGATACGCAGTATTTT. It encodes CASSGFPGYVPDTQYF.